The text below deals with one T cell receptor beta chain. The clone's antigen remains unknown. Base quality data are lacking; no much larger clone is found one base away. TCRbeta CDR3 regions were amplified from genomic DNA by means of the immunoSEQ Assay, a bias-controlled multiplex PCR. On the authors' methods: The number of nucleated cells in each sample was estimated from the amplification of reference gene primers within the assay. To quantify the absolute abundance of each unique TCRbeta CDR3 rearrangement, sequence reads were collapsed and filtered. Productive Simpson clonality was computed per sample as the square root of Simpson's diversity index over productive rearrangements. The immuneACCESS repertoire file appears here via TCRdb, limited to in-frame rearrangements. These files lack a portion of the clones; in checked studies, under half of the deficit traces to unresolved V genes, and the cause of the others is not known. V and J calls and clone size are those listed in that table; D and trimming were worked out from the DNA. Across this sample there are more than 85,000 clones, with under 75% seen only once. The ten largest account for about 7.1% of the sample.

The germline ends are 9 bases apart after V is trimmed by 2 bases and J by 1 base. The CDR3 numbers 15 residues from cysteine through phenylalanine. The sequence is cut down to CDR3 DNA, 45 bases in frame from base 1. Per the germline V gene, MDHEN is the CDR1 and SYDVKM is the CDR2. These data come from a study of blood T cell repertoires in COVID-19 (TCRdb year 2020). Looking at the study overall: The collaborator samples originated in the United States, Italy and Spain and spanned the acute and convalescent phases of COVID-19. Sample metadata almost always included a de-identified subject ID, COVID-19 status, age in years and sex. Samples came from the ongoing ImmuneRACE study (first 160 participants) plus 1,254 subjects from 6 global collaborators. The dataset comprised deeply sampled blood TCRbeta repertoires from subjects exposed to, actively infected with, or recovered from COVID-19. Where available, HLA class I and class II types were obtained from metadata supplied by the sample provider rather than from assay-based typing. A freely available public database, intended as a resource for researchers studying the immune response to SARS-CoV-2, is where the repertoires were released. The prospective study material was composed of cDNA or gDNA derived from T cells, B-cell-depleted T cells, or PBMCs.

Overall results and qualifications from the work: Clinical and demographic metadata were provided uncurated, with the amount varying by source and participant.

Collaborating institutions collected whole blood in K2EDTA tubes following their own protocols. For TCRbeta analysis, collaborator samples were shipped as frozen whole blood, as isolated PBMCs, or as DNA extracted from either sample type. The sequencing sample was made of peripheral blood. Recombination linked TRBV28 to TRBJ1-5; the D gene assignment is ambiguous. The source of this sequence is a woman aged 55-69 years with acute or convalescent COVID-19. This receptor carries the CDR3 CASSLVRGSNQPQHF. The DNA sequence reads TGTGCCAGCAGTTTAGTGAGAGGAAGCAATCAGCCCCAGCATTTT.